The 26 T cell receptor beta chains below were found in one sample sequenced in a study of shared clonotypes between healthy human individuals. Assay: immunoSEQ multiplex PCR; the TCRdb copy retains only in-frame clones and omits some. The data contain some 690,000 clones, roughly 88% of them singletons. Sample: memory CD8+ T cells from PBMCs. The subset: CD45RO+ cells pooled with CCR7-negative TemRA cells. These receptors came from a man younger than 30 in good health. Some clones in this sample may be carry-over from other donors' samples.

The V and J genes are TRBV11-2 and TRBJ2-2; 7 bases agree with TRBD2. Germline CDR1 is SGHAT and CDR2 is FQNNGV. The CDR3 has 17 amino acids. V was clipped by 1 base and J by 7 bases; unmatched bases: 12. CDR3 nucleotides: TGTGCCAGCAGCTTAGTCGGCGGGAGAGTTATCGTCGGGGAGCTGTTTTTT. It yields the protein CASSLVGGRVIVGELFF. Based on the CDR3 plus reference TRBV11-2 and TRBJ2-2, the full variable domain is EAGVAQSPRYKIIEKRQSVAFWCNPISGHATLYWYQQILGQGPKLLIQFQNNGVVDDSQLPKDRFSAERLKGVDSTLKIQPAKLEDSAVYLCASSLVGGRVIVGELFFGEGSRLTVL.

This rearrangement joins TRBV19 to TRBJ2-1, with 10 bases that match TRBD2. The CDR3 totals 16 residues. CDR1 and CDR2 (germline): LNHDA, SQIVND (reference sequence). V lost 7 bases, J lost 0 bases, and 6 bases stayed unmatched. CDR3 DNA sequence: TGTGCCAGTACCTGGACTAGCGGAAGCTCCTACAATGAGCAGTTCTTC. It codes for CASTWTSGSSYNEQFF.

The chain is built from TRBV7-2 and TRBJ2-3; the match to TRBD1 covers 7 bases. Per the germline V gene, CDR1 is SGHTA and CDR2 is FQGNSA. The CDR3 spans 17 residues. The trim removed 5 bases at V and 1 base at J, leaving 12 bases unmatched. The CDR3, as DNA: TGTGCCAGCAGCCACATCCCAACCGGGACAGGCACAGATACGCAGTATTTT. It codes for CASSHIPTGTGTDTQYF.

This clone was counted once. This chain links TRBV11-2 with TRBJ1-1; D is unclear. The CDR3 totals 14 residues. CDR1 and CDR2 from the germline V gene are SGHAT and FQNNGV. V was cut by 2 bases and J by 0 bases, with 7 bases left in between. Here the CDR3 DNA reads TGTGCCAGCAGCTTACCATCGATGAACACTGAAGCTTTCTTT. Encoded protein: CASSLPSMNTEAFF.

CDR3 sequence (DNA): TGTGCCAGCAGTTACTCGTGGGGAGAGACCCAGTACTTC. This gives the protein CASSYSWGETQYF. The chain has TRBV6-5 and TRBJ2-5; D is ambiguous. Germline CDR1 reads MNHEY; CDR2 reads SVGAGI. This CDR3 is built from 13 residues. V was trimmed by 0 bases and J by 4 bases, leaving 6 bases between them.

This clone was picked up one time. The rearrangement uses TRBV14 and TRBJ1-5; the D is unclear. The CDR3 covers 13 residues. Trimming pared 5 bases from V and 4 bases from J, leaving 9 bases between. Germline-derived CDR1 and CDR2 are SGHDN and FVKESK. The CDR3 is CASSKSGNQPQHF. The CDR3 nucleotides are TGTGCCAGCAGCAAATCGGGGAATCAGCCCCAGCATTTT.

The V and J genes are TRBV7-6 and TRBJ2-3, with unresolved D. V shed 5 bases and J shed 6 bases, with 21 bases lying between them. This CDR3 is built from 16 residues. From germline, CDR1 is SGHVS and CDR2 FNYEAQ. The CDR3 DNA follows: TGTGCCAGCAGCCCCCTTGACCCACCTAGGGCGGATACGCAGTATTTT. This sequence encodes CASSPLDPPRADTQYF.

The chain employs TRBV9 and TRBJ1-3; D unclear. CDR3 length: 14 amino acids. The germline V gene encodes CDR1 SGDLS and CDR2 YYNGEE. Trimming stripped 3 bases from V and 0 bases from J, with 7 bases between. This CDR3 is CASSAAGSGNTIYF. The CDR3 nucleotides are TGTGCCAGCAGCGCTGCAGGCTCTGGAAACACCATATATTTT.

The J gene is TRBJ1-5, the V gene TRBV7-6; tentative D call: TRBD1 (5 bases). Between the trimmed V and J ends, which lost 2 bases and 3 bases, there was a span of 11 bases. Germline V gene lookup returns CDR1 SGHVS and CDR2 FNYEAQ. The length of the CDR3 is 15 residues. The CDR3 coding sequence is TGTGCCAGCAGCTTATTGTGGGGGGACAATCAGCCCCAGCATTTT. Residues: CASSLLWGDNQPQHF.

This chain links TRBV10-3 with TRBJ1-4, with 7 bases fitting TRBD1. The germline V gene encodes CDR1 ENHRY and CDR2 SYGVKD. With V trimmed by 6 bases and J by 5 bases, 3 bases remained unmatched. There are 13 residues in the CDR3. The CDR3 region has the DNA TGTGCCATCAGGGGACAGAGCAATGAAAAACTGTTTTTT. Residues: CAIRGQSNEKLFF.

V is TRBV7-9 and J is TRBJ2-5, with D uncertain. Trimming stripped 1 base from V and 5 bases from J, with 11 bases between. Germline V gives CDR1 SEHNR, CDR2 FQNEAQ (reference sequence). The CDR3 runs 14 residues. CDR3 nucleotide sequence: TGTGCCAGCAGCTTAGGTTTGGGTGGGGAGACCCAGTACTTC. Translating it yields CASSLGLGGETQYF. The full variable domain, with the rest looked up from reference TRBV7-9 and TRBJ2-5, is DTGVSQNPRHKITKRGQNVTFRCDPISEHNRLYWYRQTLGQGPEFLTYFQNEAQLEKSRLLSDRFSAERPKGSFSTLEIQRTEQGDSAMYLCASSLGLGGETQYFGPGTRLLVL.

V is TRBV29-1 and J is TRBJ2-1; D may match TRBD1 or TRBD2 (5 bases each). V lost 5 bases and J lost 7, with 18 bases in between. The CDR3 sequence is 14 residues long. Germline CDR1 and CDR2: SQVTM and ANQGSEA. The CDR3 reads CSVRGRTYPNEQFF. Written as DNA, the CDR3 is TGCAGCGTTCGGGGACGGACTTATCCGAATGAGCAGTTCTTC.

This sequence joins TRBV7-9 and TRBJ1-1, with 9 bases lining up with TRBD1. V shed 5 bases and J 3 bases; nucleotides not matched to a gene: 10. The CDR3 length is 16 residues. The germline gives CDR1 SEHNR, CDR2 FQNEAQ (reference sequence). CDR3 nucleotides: TGTGCCAGCAGCCAGAGACAGGGGGTTAGGGACACTGAAGCTTTCTTT. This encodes CASSQRQGVRDTEAFF.

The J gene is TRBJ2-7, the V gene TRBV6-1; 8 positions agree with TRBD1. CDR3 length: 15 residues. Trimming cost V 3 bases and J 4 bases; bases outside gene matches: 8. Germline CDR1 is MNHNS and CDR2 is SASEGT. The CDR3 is CASSEGGDRLYEQYF. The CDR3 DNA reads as TGTGCCAGCAGTGAGGGTGGGGACAGGTTGTACGAGCAGTACTTC.

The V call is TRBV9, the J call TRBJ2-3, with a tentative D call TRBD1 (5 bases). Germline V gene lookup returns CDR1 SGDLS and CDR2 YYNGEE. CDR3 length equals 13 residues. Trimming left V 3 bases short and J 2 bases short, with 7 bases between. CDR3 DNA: TGTGCCAGCAGCGCAGGGAACACAGATACGCAGTATTTT. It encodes CASSAGNTDTQYF.

CDR3 nucleotide sequence: TGTGCCAGCAGCTCCAGGGGGGTAGGCACTGAAGCTTTCTTT. It codes for CASSSRGVGTEAFF. The chain employs TRBV9 and TRBJ1-1; 7 nucleotides agree with TRBD1. There are 14 residues in the CDR3. V was pared by 4 bases and J by 4 bases, with 7 bases of the junction left unmatched. Germline-derived CDR1 and CDR2 are SGDLS and YYNGEE. Variable domain in full (rest from reference TRBV9 and TRBJ1-1): DSGVTQTPKHLITATGQRVTLRCSPRSGDLSVYWYQQSLDQGLQFLIQYYNGEERAKGNILERFSAQQFPDLHSELNLSSLELGDSALYFCASSSRGVGTEAFFGQGTRLTVV.

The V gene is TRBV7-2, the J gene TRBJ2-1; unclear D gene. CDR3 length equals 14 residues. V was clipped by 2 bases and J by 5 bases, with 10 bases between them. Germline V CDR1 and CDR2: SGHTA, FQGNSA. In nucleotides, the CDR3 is TGTGCCAGCAGCTTACTACTACTCAACAATGAGCAGTTCTTC. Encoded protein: CASSLLLLNNEQFF. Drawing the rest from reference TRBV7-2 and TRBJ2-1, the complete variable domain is GAGVSQSPSNKVTEKGKDVELRCDPISGHTALYWYRQSLGQGLEFLIYFQGNSAPDKSGLPSDRFSAERTGGSVSTLTIQRTQQEDSAVYLCASSLLLLNNEQFFGPGTRLTVL.

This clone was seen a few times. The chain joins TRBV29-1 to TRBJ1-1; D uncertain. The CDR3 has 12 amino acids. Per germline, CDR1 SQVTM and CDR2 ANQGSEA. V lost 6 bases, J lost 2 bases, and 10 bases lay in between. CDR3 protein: CSVVDPNTEAFF. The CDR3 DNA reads TGCAGCGTCGTCGACCCTAACACTGAAGCTTTCTTT.

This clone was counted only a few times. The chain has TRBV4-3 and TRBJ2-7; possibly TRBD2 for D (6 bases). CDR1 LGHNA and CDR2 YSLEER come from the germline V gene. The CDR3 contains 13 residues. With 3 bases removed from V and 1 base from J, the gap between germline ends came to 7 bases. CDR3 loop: CASSHRGSYEQYF. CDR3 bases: TGCGCCAGCAGCCATCGGGGGTCCTACGAGCAGTACTTC.

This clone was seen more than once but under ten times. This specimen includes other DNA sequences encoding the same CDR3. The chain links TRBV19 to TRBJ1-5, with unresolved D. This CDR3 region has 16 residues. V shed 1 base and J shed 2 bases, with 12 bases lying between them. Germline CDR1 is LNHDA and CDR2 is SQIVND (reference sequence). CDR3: CASSIVRDRGNQPQHF. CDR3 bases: TGTGCCAGTAGTATAGTGAGAGACCGGGGCAATCAGCCCCAGCATTTT.

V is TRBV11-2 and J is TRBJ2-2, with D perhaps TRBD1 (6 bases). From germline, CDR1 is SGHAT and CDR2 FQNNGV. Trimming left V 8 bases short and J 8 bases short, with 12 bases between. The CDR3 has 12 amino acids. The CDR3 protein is CASGWTAGELFF. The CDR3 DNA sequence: TGTGCCAGCGGTTGGACAGCGGGGGAGCTGTTTTTT. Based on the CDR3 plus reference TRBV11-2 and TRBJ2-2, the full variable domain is EAGVAQSPRYKIIEKRQSVAFWCNPISGHATLYWYQQILGQGPKLLIQFQNNGVVDDSQLPKDRFSAERLKGVDSTLKIQPAKLEDSAVYLCASGWTAGELFFGEGSRLTVL.

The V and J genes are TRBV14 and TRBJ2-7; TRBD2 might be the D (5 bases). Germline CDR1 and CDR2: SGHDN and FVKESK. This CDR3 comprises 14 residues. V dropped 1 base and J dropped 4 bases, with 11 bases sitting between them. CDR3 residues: CASSQGLARYEQYF. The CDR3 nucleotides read TGTGCCAGCAGCCAAGGTTTAGCGCGGTACGAGCAGTACTTC.

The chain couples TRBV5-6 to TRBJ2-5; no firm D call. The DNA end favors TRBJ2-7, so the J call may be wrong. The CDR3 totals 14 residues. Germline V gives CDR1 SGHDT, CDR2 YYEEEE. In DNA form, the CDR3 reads TGTGCCAGCAGCTTTGGGTTACTGGGGAACGAGCAGTACTTC. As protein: CASSFGLLGNEQYF.

The CDR3 protein is CASSLVLGGEAFF. CDR3 nucleotides: TGTGCCAGCAGCTTAGTGTTGGGGGGTGAAGCTTTCTTT. The chain employs TRBV11-3 and TRBJ1-1, with D perhaps TRBD1 (5 bases). CDR1 and CDR2 (germline): SGHNT, YENEEA. The CDR3 has 13 residues. V shed 1 base and J shed 7 bases, with 10 bases lying between them.

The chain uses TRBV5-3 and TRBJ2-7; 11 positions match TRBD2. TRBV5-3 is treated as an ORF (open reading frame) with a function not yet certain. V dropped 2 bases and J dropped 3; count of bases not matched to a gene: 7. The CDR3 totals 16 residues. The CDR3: CARSFRLAGGLYEQYF. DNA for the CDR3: TGTGCCAGAAGCTTCCGGCTAGCGGGAGGCCTCTACGAGCAGTACTTC.

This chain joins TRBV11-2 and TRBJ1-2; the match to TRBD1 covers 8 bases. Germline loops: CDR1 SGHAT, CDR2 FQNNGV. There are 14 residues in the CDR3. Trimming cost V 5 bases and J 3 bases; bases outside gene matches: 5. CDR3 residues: CASSTGQGHYGYTF. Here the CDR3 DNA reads TGTGCCAGCAGCACTGGACAGGGCCACTATGGCTACACCTTC.